The text below deals with one T cell receptor (delta chain). No antigen is known for it. This CDR3 comprises 14 residues. The germline gives CDR1 TSESDYY, CDR2 QEAYKQQN. V lost 1 base and J lost 7, with 14 bases in between. The sample belongs to a study of delta chains in infants with herpesvirus infections. Study-wide results and limits: Absence in CMV-uninfected infants may reflect the detection limit only.

PBMC RNA was reverse transcribed using gamma-chain- and delta-chain-specific primers. TCRdb fed the RT-PCR reads to CATT. The sample holds about 1,400 delta-chain clones, over 25% seen once. This chain uses TRAV38-2/DV8 with TRDJ1; D unresolved. This sample comprised peripheral blood, obtained at time point 2 of longitudinal follow-up. The sequence derives from a human donor who was a Ugandan infant, either HIV-exposed or HIV-unexposed (not recorded which). The CDR3 here is CAYRSRAPLGKLIF. CDR3 bases: TGTGCTTATAGGAGCAGGGCCCCCCTTGGTAAACTCATCTTT.